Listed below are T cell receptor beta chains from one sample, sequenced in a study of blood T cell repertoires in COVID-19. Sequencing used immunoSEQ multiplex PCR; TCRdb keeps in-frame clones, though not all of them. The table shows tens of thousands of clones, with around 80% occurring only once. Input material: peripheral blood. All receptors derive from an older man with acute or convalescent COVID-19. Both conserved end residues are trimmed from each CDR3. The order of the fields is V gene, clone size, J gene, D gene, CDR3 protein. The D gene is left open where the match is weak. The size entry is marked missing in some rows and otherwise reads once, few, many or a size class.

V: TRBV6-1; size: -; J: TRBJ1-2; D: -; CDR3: ASSERAQRDYGYT
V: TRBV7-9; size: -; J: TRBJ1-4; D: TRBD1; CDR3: ASNPGQGDEKLF
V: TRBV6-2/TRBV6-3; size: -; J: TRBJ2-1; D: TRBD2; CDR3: ASSYPRTSGSYNEQF
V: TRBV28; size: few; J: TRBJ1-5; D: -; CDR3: ASSFRDRKVWLSNQPQH
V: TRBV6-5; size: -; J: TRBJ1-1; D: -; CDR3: ASSIGAGSAF
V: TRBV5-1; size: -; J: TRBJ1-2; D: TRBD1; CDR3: ASSLVDRSNYGYT
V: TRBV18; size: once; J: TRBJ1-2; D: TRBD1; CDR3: ASSPATGNRGPMGGYT
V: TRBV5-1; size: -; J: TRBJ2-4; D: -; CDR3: ASSISGGAGNIQY
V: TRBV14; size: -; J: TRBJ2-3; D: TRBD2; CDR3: ASSQSHLAGLTDTQY
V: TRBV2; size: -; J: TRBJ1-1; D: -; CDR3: ASSVRWTEAF
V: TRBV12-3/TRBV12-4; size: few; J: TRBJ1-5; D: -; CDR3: ASSFSSNQPQH
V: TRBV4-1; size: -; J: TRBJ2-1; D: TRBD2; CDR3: ASSQDIGLAGAIDEQF
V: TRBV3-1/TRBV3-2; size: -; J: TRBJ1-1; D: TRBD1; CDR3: ASSQGQGRVNTEAF
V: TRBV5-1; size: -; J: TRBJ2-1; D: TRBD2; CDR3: ASSLLTSGAPGGQF
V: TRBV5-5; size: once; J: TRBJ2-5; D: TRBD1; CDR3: ASSTPGGTETQY
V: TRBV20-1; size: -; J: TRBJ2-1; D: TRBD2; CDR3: SASSYRLAATRSYNEQF
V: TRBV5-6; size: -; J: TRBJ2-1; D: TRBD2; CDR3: ASSSGLAAYNEQF
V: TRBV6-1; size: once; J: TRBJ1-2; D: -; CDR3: ASSEALVGGYT
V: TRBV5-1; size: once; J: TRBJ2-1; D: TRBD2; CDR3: ASSLARGSGGNEQF
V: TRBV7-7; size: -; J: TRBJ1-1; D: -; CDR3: ASSREMNTEAF
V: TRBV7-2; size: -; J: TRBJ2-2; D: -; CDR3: ASSLSVTSFGELF
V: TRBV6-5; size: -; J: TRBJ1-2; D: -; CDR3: ASSYSSGLGYT
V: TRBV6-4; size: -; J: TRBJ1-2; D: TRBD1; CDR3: ASSDGTGVGYT
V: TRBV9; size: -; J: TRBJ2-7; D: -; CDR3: ASSAGGEGSYEQY
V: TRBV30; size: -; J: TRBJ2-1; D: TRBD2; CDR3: AWSALLGAGGYNEQF
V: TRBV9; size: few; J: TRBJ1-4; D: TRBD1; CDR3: ASSVEGGGGEKLF
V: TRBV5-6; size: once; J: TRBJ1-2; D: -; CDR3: ASSLDGGTDRYGYT
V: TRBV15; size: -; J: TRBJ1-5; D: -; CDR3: ATSRDDTGLVWNQPQH
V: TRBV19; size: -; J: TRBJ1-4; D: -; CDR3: ASSIDRQGGFSKLF
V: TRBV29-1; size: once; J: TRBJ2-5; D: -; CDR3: SVRQGRGAGETQY
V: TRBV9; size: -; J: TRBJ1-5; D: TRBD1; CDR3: ASSKTGGSNQPQH
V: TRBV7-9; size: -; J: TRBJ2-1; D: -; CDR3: ASSQVNRVRAYNEQF
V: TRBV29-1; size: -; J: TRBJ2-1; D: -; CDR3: SVEDLRGGYNEQF
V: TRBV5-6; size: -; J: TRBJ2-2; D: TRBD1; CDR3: ASSVTGGARTGELF
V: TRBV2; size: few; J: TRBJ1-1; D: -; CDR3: ASKRYTNGGTEAF
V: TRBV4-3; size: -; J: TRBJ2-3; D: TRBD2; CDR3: ASSPGGAGDTQY
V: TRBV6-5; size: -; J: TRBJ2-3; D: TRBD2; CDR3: ASSQRGGPDTQY
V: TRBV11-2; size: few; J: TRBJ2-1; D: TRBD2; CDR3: ASSLDSALLAGVLNEQF
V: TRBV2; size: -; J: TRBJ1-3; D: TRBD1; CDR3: ASSSDRVLVGNTIY
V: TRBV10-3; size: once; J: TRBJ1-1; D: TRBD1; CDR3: AISTGTGIGNAEAF
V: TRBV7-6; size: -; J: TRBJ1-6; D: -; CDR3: ASSLSPAGQNSPLH
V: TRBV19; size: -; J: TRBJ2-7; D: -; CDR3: ASSIPGDEQY
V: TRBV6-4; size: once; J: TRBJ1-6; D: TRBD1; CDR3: ASSVDRGYNSPLH
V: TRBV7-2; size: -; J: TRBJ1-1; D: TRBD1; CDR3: ASSLTGQVMNTEAF
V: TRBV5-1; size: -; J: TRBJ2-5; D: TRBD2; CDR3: ASSPRGGGYQETQY
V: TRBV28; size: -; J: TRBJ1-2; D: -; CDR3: ASSDGRGIIYGYT
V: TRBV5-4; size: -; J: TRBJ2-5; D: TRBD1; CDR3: ASRPGTDYYQETQY
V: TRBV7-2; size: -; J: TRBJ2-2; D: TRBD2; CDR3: ASSTYGGGTNTGELF
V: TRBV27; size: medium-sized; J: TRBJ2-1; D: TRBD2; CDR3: ASSFGLAVYNEQF
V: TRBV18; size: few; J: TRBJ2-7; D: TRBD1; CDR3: ASSRIHPTGTSYEQY
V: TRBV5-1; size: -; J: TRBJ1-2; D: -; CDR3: ASSFDGASLYGYT
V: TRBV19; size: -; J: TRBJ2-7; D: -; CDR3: ASSKVPGRAYEQY
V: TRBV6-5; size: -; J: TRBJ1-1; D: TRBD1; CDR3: ASSYSTGVSTEAF
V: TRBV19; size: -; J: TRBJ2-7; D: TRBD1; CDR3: ASSKGTGGYEQY
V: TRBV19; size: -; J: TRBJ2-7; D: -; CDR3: ASRRQDDYYEQY
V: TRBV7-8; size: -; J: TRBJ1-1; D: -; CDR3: ASSLLSGGVNTEAF
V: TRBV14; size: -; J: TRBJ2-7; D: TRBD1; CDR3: ASSQDWGQEHYEQY